These 8 T cell receptor beta chains were all obtained from the same sample, sequenced in a study of early T cells in non-severe SARS-CoV-2 infection. A single record per CDR3 protein comes from TCRdb applying MiXCR to the 5' RACE reads. The sample includes 110,000 or so distinct CDR3 sequences, roughly 12% of them seen just once. Sequenced input: whole blood. These receptors were obtained from an adult who was a healthcare worker with PCR-confirmed SARS-CoV-2 infection or an uninfected control (not recorded which).

The rearrangement joins TRBV9 to TRBJ2-7, with D perhaps TRBD1 (6 bases). The ends were cut back, 4 bases at V and 7 bases at J, with 18 bases in the middle. CDR1 and CDR2 from the germline V gene are SGDLS and YYNGEE. The CDR3 runs 14 residues. The CDR3 reads CASSPRTVGAEQYF. The CDR3 DNA is TGTGCCAGCAGCCCCCGGACAGTAGGGGCGGAGCAGTACTTC.

This chain joins TRBV29-1 and TRBJ2-1; the D gene is possibly TRBD1 (5 bases). CDR3 length: 14 amino acids. CDR1 and CDR2 (germline): SQVTM, ANQGSEA. The germline V and J ends were trimmed by 1 base and 0 bases, with 7 bases remaining between them. The CDR3 here is CSVEGQSSYNEQFF. In nucleotides, the CDR3 is TGCAGCGTTGAAGGACAGAGCTCCTACAATGAGCAGTTCTTC.

This clonotype was seen a few times. The gene calls are TRBV3-1 and TRBJ2-5; the D gene is possibly TRBD2 (5 bases). CDR3 size: 17 residues. The V end lost 2 bases, the J end lost 2 bases, and 18 bases lay between the germline ends. CDR1 LGHDT and CDR2 YNNKEL come from the germline V gene (reference sequence). The CDR3 loop is CASSQKKRALGQETQYF. Written as DNA, the CDR3 is TGTGCCAGCAGCCAAAAAAAGAGGGCCCTGGGGCAAGAGACCCAGTACTTC.

This clonotype was detected a few times. The V gene is TRBV5-6, the J gene TRBJ2-7, with 7 positions matching TRBD1. Germline CDR1 is SGHDT and CDR2 is YYEEEE. Germline trimming cut 3 bases from V and 1 base from J; bases unmatched to any gene: 7. The CDR3 length is 15 residues. CDR3 sequence: CASSSLPGQSYEQYF. Here the CDR3 DNA reads TGTGCCAGCAGCTCCCTACCGGGACAGTCCTACGAGCAGTACTTC.

This clonotype has a count of ten or more. This chain joins TRBV30 and TRBJ2-3, with a tentative D call TRBD1 (6 bases). V was trimmed by 3 bases and J by 5 bases, leaving 24 bases between them. The CDR3 loop spans 17 amino acids. Germline loops: CDR1 GTSNPN, CDR2 SVGIG (reference sequence). The CDR3 spells CAWRAAGTGMYLDTQYF. In nucleotides, the CDR3 is TGTGCCTGGAGGGCCGCTGGTACAGGGATGTATTTAGATACGCAGTATTTT.

The DNA for the CDR3 is TGTGCCAGCAGTTACTCTTGGGGGAGGACAGATACGCAGTATTTT. This translates into CASSYSWGRTDTQYF. The chain links TRBV6-5 to TRBJ2-3, with D possibly matching TRBD2 (6 bases). CDR1 MNHEY and CDR2 SVGAGI come from the germline V gene. This CDR3 has 15 amino acids. V lost 0 bases to trimming and J lost 3 bases, with 10 bases between them.

In regard to this clonotype: One base away lies a much larger clone, so this may be a sequencing read error. The chain links TRBV6-6 to TRBJ2-7; the D is unclear. Looked up from germline, CDR1 is MNHNY and CDR2 is SVGAGI (reference sequence). The V end lost 6 bases, the J end lost 1 base, and 25 bases lay between the germline ends. The length of the CDR3 is 18 residues. CDR3 nucleotides: TGTGCCAGCAGCCCGGCCCCCTCCCTACCGGAGCCTTCCTACGAGCAGTACTTC. It yields the protein CASSPAPSLPEPSYEQYF.

The chain combines TRBV6-6 with TRBJ1-6; tentative D call: TRBD1 (6 bases). This CDR3 spans 16 amino acids. Trimming removed 7 bases from V and 0 bases from J, with 13 bases in between. Germline V gene data show CDR1 as MNHNY and CDR2 as SVGAGI (reference sequence). CDR3 nucleotides: TGTGCCAGCAAGTTAGGGGGGGGCTCCTATAATTCACCCCTCCACTTT. The encoded protein is CASKLGGGSYNSPLHF.